This T cell receptor beta chain stems from a study of cytomegalovirus exposure and HLA in healthy donors. Study background: Approximately 80 million unique TCRs, all from HLA-typed donors, were included in an early release of the data. Broader study findings: 16,951 TCR beta sequences were associated with HLA alleles at 0.05 false discovery rate in a later analysis.

This CDR3 is built from 16 residues. Trimming took 1 base from V and 0 from J; bases not matched to a gene: 4. Germline CDR1 and CDR2: SGHTA and FQGNSA. This clone was recorded only once. Its antigen is unidentified. Use of 60 Vbeta and 13 Jbeta primers characterized the PCR. Some clones are missing from TCRdb's copy, which holds only in-frame ones; the method was immunoSEQ multiplex PCR. The data show 100,000 to 150,000 clones, about 80% seen once. The clonotype originates from a male donor in good health and CMV-seronegative. Material for sequencing was PBMCs. This chain joins TRBV7-2 and TRBJ2-3; the match to TRBD2 covers 7 bases. CDR3 bases: TGTGCCAGCAGCTTAGTTGCTAGCGGAAGCACAGATACGCAGTATTTT. Its protein product is CASSLVASGSTDTQYF.